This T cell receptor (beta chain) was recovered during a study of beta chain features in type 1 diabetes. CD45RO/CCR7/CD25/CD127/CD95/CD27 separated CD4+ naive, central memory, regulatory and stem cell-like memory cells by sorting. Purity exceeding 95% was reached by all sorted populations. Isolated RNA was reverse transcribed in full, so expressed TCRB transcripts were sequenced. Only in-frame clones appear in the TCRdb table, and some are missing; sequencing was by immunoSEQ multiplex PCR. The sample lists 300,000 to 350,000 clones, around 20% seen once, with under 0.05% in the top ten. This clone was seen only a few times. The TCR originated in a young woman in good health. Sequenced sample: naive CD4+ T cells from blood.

The CDR3 coding sequence is TGTGCCACAAAGGGGGCTAGCGGGACCGAAGAGACCCAGTACTTC. Amino acids: CATKGASGTEETQYF. J is TRBJ2-5 and V is TRBV6-5, with TRBD2 identical over 9 bases. The CDR3 consists of 15 residues. Trimming at V came to 10 bases and at J to 3 bases, leaving 12 bases not matched to a gene. Germline V gives CDR1 MNHEY, CDR2 SVGAGI.